These 14 T cell receptor beta chains were sequenced from one sample in a study of shared clonotypes between healthy human individuals. Naive CD8 populations comprised CD45RO-negative cells positively selected for CCR7, excluding terminally differentiated effector memory CD45RA+ cells. Libraries were prepared by immunoSEQ multiplex PCR; TCRdb keeps only in-frame clonotypes and omits some of them. The data contain roughly 890,000 clones, more than 85% of them singletons. Sample: naive CD8+ T cells sorted from blood. The receptors originated from a young man in good health.

This chain links TRBV6-5 with TRBJ2-2, with 7 nucleotides matching TRBD1. CDR1 MNHEY and CDR2 SVGAGI come from the germline V gene. Trimming took 0 bases from V and 7 from J; bases not matched to a gene: 5. The CDR3 runs to 15 residues. The DNA for the CDR3 is TGTGCCAGCAGTTACTCTGACAGGGAATTCGGGGAGCTGTTTTTT. It specifies CASSYSDREFGELFF.

This rearrangement joins TRBV5-1 to TRBJ2-1; TRBD1 matches at 11 bases. Germline V gene lookup returns CDR1 SGHRS and CDR2 YFSETQ. The length of the CDR3 is 14 residues. The ends lost 2 bases at V and 7 bases at J; junction bases unmatched: 2. In DNA form, the CDR3 reads TGCGCCAGCAGCTTCGGGACAGGGGGAAATGAGCAGTTCTTC. This codes for CASSFGTGGNEQFF.

The chain uses TRBV19 and TRBJ1-5, with D possibly being TRBD1 (6 bases). Trimming took 0 bases from V and 3 from J, leaving 9 bases between them. The CDR3 is made up of 15 amino acids. Germline-derived CDR1 and CDR2 are LNHDA and SQIVND (reference sequence). The CDR3 here is CASSIDLGANQPQHF. The DNA of the CDR3 is TGTGCCAGTAGTATAGATCTGGGGGCCAATCAGCCCCAGCATTTT. Full variable domain (remainder filled in from reference TRBV19 and TRBJ1-5): DGGITQSPKYLFRKEGQNVTLSCEQNLNHDAMYWYRQDPGQGLRLIYYSQIVNDFQKGDIAEGYSVSREKKESFPLTVTSAQKNPTAFYLCASSIDLGANQPQHFGDGTRLSIL.

V and J are TRBV7-9 and TRBJ1-1; D is ambiguous. V was pared by 1 base and J by 2 bases, with 14 bases between. From germline, CDR1 is SEHNR and CDR2 FQNEAQ (reference sequence). This CDR3 spans 16 amino acids. Written as DNA, the CDR3 is TGTGCCAGCAGCTTAGAGGTAGTGAAGGTTAACACTGAAGCTTTCTTT. It encodes CASSLEVVKVNTEAFF.

The chain carries TRBV4-1 and TRBJ2-1, with TRBD2 identical over 9 bases. The CDR3 loop spans 14 amino acids. Germline values: CDR1 MGHRA, CDR2 YSYEKL. V trimming: 3 bases; J trimming: 7 bases; junction bases outside the gene matches: 4. Here the CDR3 DNA reads TGCGCCAGCAGCCAGGTTAGCGGGAGAAATGAGCAGTTCTTC. This sequence encodes CASSQVSGRNEQFF.

The V and J genes are TRBV29-1 and TRBJ2-5; 10 positions agree with TRBD1. V lost 6 bases, J lost 2 bases, and 6 bases stayed unmatched. Germline V gene data show CDR1 as SQVTM and CDR2 as ANQGSEA. The CDR3 has 14 amino acids. CDR3 DNA sequence: TGCAGCGTCGAGACAGGGGGCTGGCAAGAGACCCAGTACTTC. Translation gives CSVETGGWQETQYF.

The chain carries TRBV19 and TRBJ2-3; D gene uncertain. CDR1 and CDR2 (germline): LNHDA, SQIVND (reference sequence). With 5 bases removed from V and 1 base from J, the gap between germline ends came to 4 bases. The CDR3 has 12 amino acids. Here the CDR3 DNA reads TGTGCCAGTAGTCTTCGCACAGATACGCAGTATTTT. Its translation: CASSLRTDTQYF.

The chain is built from TRBV11-2 and TRBJ2-3, with D possibly being TRBD2 (5 bases). From germline, CDR1 is SGHAT and CDR2 FQNNGV. The V gene lost 3 bases and the J gene lost 2 bases, with 6 bases spanning the gap. There are 13 residues in the CDR3. The CDR3 bases are TGTGCCAGCAGCTTCGACTACACAGATACGCAGTATTTT. Translated, it gives CASSFDYTDTQYF.

The V and J genes are TRBV6-1 and TRBJ1-1; D call uncertain. Germline V gene sequence: CDR1 MNHNS, CDR2 SASEGT. V dropped 8 bases and J dropped 5 bases, with 9 bases sitting between them. The CDR3 runs 11 residues. The CDR3 loop is CASSERTEAFF. The CDR3 bases are TGTGCCAGCTCCGAACGGACTGAAGCTTTCTTT.

This chain connects TRBV28 to TRBJ2-2, with D possibly matching TRBD1 (6 bases). V lost 1 base and J 4 bases, leaving 13 bases between the germline ends. From germline, CDR1 is MDHEN and CDR2 SYDVKM. The CDR3 is 16 residues long. The CDR3 here is CASSLFRRGFTGELFF. The CDR3 DNA is TGTGCCAGCAGTTTATTCCGCAGGGGTTTCACCGGGGAGCTGTTTTTT.

The V gene is TRBV5-1, the J gene TRBJ2-7, with TRBD2 identical over 7 bases. The V gene end was trimmed by 0 bases and the J gene end by 2 bases; junction bases not matched to a gene: 2. In germline, CDR1 is SGHRS, CDR2 YFSETQ. This CDR3 contains 14 residues. The CDR3 DNA is TGCGCCAGCAGCTTGGTCGGGAGGCCCTACGAGCAGTACTTC. This codes for CASSLVGRPYEQYF.

The chain uses TRBV9 and TRBJ2-1, with 12 bases fitting TRBD2. CDR3 length: 18 residues. Germline assignment: CDR1 SGDLS and CDR2 YYNGEE. V lost 4 bases to trimming and J lost 0 bases; unmatched junction nucleotides: 8. In DNA form, the CDR3 reads TGTGCCAGCAGCCCTAGACTAGCGGGGGCCAGCTCCTACAATGAGCAGTTCTTC. Translating gives CASSPRLAGASSYNEQFF. Full variable domain (missing parts from reference TRBV9 and TRBJ2-1): DSGVTQTPKHLITATGQRVTLRCSPRSGDLSVYWYQQSLDQGLQFLIQYYNGEERAKGNILERFSAQQFPDLHSELNLSSLELGDSALYFCASSPRLAGASSYNEQFFGPGTRLTVL.

The CDR3 bases are TGTGCCAGCAGTCCGGCGCAGGGATATTACGAGCAGTACTTC. This translates into CASSPAQGYYEQYF. This rearrangement joins TRBV27 to TRBJ2-7; possible D gene TRBD1, 5 bases. The CDR3 runs 14 residues. Germline V CDR1 and CDR2: MNHEY, SMNVEV (reference sequence). V was shortened by 5 bases and J by 4 bases, with 15 bases between the two germline ends.

The chain is built from TRBV30 and TRBJ2-7; D perhaps matches TRBD2 (5 bases). The CDR3 has 13 residues. Trimming shortened V by 8 bases and J by 3 bases, and 17 bases separated the two germline ends. CDR1 is GTSNPN and CDR2 is SVGIG in the germline V gene (reference sequence). The CDR3 nucleotides are TGTGCCATCCGGGATCCACCCCTCTACGAGCAGTACTTC. It translates to CAIRDPPLYEQYF.